This TCR beta chain is from a study of cytomegalovirus exposure and HLA in healthy donors. The CDR3 has 13 residues. Germline V gene sequence: CDR1 SGHTA, CDR2 FQGNSA. After removal of 6 bases from V and 2 bases from J, the junction contained 3 bases not matched to a gene. For this clone: The antigen is not known.

The PCR ran on 60 Vbeta and 13 Jbeta primers. Only in-frame clones appear in the TCRdb table, and some are missing; sequencing was by immunoSEQ multiplex PCR. The sample contains some 74,000 clones, 60% to 75% of which appear only once. Though probably carrying unrecorded immune exposures, donors were nominally healthy at sampling. Study-level points and caveats: For most TCR beta V segments, an earlier analysis put the productive rate at about 87% or about 30% of the time.

The chain combines TRBV7-2 with TRBJ1-2; 7 bases are shared with TRBD1. The sequence was obtained from a man in his forties or fifties in good health and CMV-seropositive. The sequencing input was PBMCs. CDR3 amino acids: CASRTTGNYGYTF. The CDR3 DNA sequence: TGTGCCAGCAGAACGACAGGGAACTATGGCTACACCTTC.